This paragraph covers one T cell receptor beta chain sequence. TCRdb keeps only in-frame clones here, not all; method: immunoSEQ multiplex PCR. The sample carries fewer than 35,000 clones, about 74% recorded once. Germline V gene lookup returns CDR1 SGHRS and CDR2 YFSETQ. The V segment lost 4 bases and the J segment 3 bases; nucleotides outside the gene matches: 4. The CDR3 runs to 15 residues. This entry comes from a study of OX40 agonist ivuxolimab in advanced cancers. The material sequenced was CD4+ or CD8+ T cells sorted from blood, taken in a trial of the OX40 agonist ivuxolimab. The TCR was taken from an adult with an advanced solid tumor such as melanoma, head and neck, liver or kidney cancer. The chain has TRBV5-1 and TRBJ2-2, with 9 bases lining up with TRBD1. The CDR3 here is CASSRTGEHTGELFF. In DNA form, the CDR3 reads TGCGCCAGCAGCCGGACAGGGGAGCACACCGGGGAGCTGTTTTTT.